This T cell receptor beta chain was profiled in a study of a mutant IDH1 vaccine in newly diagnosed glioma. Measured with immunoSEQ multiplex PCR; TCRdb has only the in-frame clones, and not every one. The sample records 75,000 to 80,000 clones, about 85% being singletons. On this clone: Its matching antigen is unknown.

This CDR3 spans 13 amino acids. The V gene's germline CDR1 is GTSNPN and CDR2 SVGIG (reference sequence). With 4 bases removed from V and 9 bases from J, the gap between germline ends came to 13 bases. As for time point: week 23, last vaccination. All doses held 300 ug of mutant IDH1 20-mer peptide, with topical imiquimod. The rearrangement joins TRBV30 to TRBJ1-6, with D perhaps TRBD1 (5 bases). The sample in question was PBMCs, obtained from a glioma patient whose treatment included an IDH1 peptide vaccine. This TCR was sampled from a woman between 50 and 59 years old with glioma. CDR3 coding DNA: TGTGCCTGGACAGGGTTGTCAAGTTCACCCCTCCACTTT. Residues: CAWTGLSSSPLHF.